This T cell receptor (beta chain) was captured by sequencing in a study of cytomegalovirus exposure and HLA in healthy donors. Sequenced by immunoSEQ multiplex PCR; TCRdb stores in-frame clones only, minus some. The sample has 150,000 to 200,000 clones, 85% seen once. The CDR3 loop spans 15 amino acids. V shed 1 base, J shed 3 bases, and the junction held 2 bases outside the gene matches. From germline, CDR1 is MGHRA and CDR2 YSYEKL. Source material: PBMCs. The chain links TRBV4-1 to TRBJ2-1; 8 positions agree with TRBD2. This receptor was identified in a man aged 18 to 30 in good health and CMV-seropositive. CDR3 loop: CASSQVTSGYNEQFF. The DNA of the CDR3 is TGCGCCAGCAGCCAAGTTACTAGCGGCTACAATGAGCAGTTCTTC.